Included here is one T cell receptor (beta chain) sequence, with context. This sample was included in a study of blood T cell repertoires in COVID-19. This CDR3 has 13 amino acids. The germline gives CDR1 SQVTM, CDR2 ANQGSEA. V gave up 1 base and J gave up 6 bases; unmatched junction bases: 3. Seattle patients were enrolled during active infection and followed longitudinally. Produced via immunoSEQ multiplex PCR; TCRdb's table is partial and in-frame only. The repertoire has over 150,000 clones, about 86% of them found once; the top ten carry approximately 12%. The rearrangement joins TRBV29-1 to TRBJ2-1; TRBD1 aligns across 7 bases. The origin of this receptor is a woman between 65 and 79 years old with COVID-19, enrolled during active disease. The sample taken for sequencing was peripheral blood. CDR3 nucleotides: TGCAGCGTTGAAGTTCAGGGGGTCAATGAGCAGTTCTTC. Translated, it gives CSVEVQGVNEQFF.